Presented here are 14 T cell receptor beta chains from one specimen sequenced in a study of blood T cells in healthy people across ages. Combining a sample-barcoded 5' primer with a J-beta primer mix, a second PCR ran for roughly 7 to 12 cycles. TCRdb passed the 5' RACE reads through MiXCR, listing each CDR3 protein once. The profile shows more than 550,000 distinct CDR3 sequences, 22% of them singletons. The sequenced sample consisted of blood. The source of these receptors is a man in his 70s in good health.

The CDR3 nucleotides are TGTGCCAGCTCCGGGACAGGGTATAATTCACCCCTCCACTTT. The encoded protein is CASSGTGYNSPLHF. The chain employs TRBV12-3 or TRBV12-4 and TRBJ1-6, with 9 bases matching TRBD1. The ends lost 8 bases at V and 4 bases at J; junction bases unmatched: 3. The CDR3 is 14 residues long.

This clonotype has more than one count but fewer than ten. The rearrangement links TRBV20-1 to TRBJ2-1, with 7 nucleotides matching TRBD2. J gave up 4 bases and V 0 bases, and 3 bases lay outside the gene matches. The CDR3 loop spans 14 amino acids. Germline V gives CDR1 DFQATT, CDR2 SNEGSKA (reference sequence). DNA of the CDR3: TGCAGTGCTAGAGATCTGCGGGGGTACAATGAGCAGTTCTTC. It codes for CSARDLRGYNEQFF.

The chain links TRBV5-8 to TRBJ2-3, with 11 bases that match TRBD2. Germline V gene data show CDR1 as SGHTS and CDR2 as YDEGEE. Trimming took 9 bases from V and 7 from J; bases not matched to a gene: 10. The CDR3 has 14 residues. CDR3 residues: CAIPTSGKAYTQYF. In DNA form, the CDR3 reads TGTGCCATCCCGACTAGCGGGAAGGCGTATACGCAGTATTTT. Full variable domain (missing parts from reference TRBV5-8 and TRBJ2-3): EAGVTQSPTHLIKTRGQQATLRCSPISGHTSVYWYQQALGLGLQFLLWYDEGEERNRGNFPPRFSGRQFPNYSSELNVNALELEDSALYLCAIPTSGKAYTQYFGPGTRLTVL.

The chain carries TRBV20-1 and TRBJ2-5; D remains unclear. The assigned J gene may be wrong: the sequence end matches TRBJ2-7 better. The CDR3 spans 11 residues. Germline CDR1 DFQATT, CDR2 SNEGSKA (reference sequence). Written as DNA, the CDR3 is TGCAGTGCTAGAGTGATGCGCGAGCAGTACTTC. This codes for CSARVMREQYF.

The chain carries TRBV20-1 and TRBJ2-1; possibly TRBD2 for D (6 bases). V lost 1 base to trimming and J lost 0 bases, with 16 bases between them. The germline V gene has CDR1 DFQATT and CDR2 SNEGSKA (reference sequence). The CDR3 sequence is 17 residues long. CDR3 protein: CSARVSGPRGSYNEQFF. In DNA, the CDR3 is TGCAGTGCTAGAGTCTCCGGACCGCGGGGCTCCTACAATGAGCAGTTCTTC.

CDR3 in DNA: TGTGCCAGCAGCAAGACAGGCTCGAGTGAAAAACTGTTTTTT. This translates into CASSKTGSSEKLFF. The chain combines TRBV6-6 with TRBJ1-4; D possibly corresponds to TRBD1 (6 bases). The CDR3 sequence is 14 residues long. Per germline, CDR1 MNHNY and CDR2 SVGAGI (reference sequence). The V end was cut by 6 bases, the J end by 7 bases, with 15 bases between.

The chain joins TRBV20-1 to TRBJ2-1, with 7 bases matching TRBD2. Trimming at V came to 5 bases and at J to 6 bases, leaving 13 bases not matched to a gene. The length of the CDR3 is 15 residues. CDR1 is DFQATT, CDR2 SNEGSKA, per germline (reference sequence). The chain's CDR3 is CSARRSSGACNEQFF. The DNA of the CDR3 is TGCAGTGCTCGTAGGTCCAGCGGGGCCTGCAATGAGCAGTTCTTC.

V usage is TRBV5-6 and J usage is TRBJ1-5; no definite D call. This CDR3 is 13 amino acids long. The germline gives CDR1 SGHDT, CDR2 YYEEEE. V was shortened by 4 bases and J by 16 bases, with 21 bases between the two germline ends. The CDR3 DNA follows: TGTGCCAGCAGCCACCAGGAGACTTCGATTATCCATTTT. Its protein is CASSHQETSIIHF.

In regard to this clonotype: One junction end does not reproduce the germline sequence, and a read error may be involved. The chain recombines TRBV7-2 with TRBJ2-5; 8 bases line up with TRBD2. Judging by the DNA end, TRBJ2-1 fits better; the J call may be wrong. The CDR3 consists of 12 residues. Germline V gene lookup returns CDR1 SGHTA and CDR2 FQGNSA. CDR3 amino acids: CASSPGGNGQFF. The DNA for the CDR3 is TGTGCCAGCAGCCCGGGGGGGAATGGGCAGTTCTTC.

The chain carries TRBV2 and TRBJ1-2; D is unresolved. This CDR3 comprises 13 residues. The V and J ends lost 7 bases and 0 bases respectively, with 9 bases between them. The germline V gene has CDR1 SNHLY and CDR2 FYNNEI. CDR3 sequence reads: CASTPRANYGYTF. The CDR3 DNA follows: TGTGCCAGCACTCCGAGAGCTAACTATGGCTACACCTTC. The whole variable domain, remainder taken from reference TRBV2 and TRBJ1-2, is EPEVTQTPSHQVTQMGQEVILRCVPISNHLYFYWYRQILGQKVEFLVSFYNNEISEKSEIFDDQFSVERPDGSNFTLKIRSTKLEDSAMYFCASTPRANYGYTFGSGTRLTVV.

This chain connects TRBV6-6 to TRBJ2-5; a weak D match, TRBD1 (6 bases). With 4 bases removed from V and 2 bases from J, the gap between germline ends came to 14 bases. Germline V gene sequence: CDR1 MNHNY, CDR2 SVGAGI (reference sequence). This CDR3 has 15 amino acids. The CDR3 coding sequence is TGTGCCAGCAGTTCCACCGGACAGACACAAGAGACCCAGTACTTC. Amino acid sequence: CASSSTGQTQETQYF.

The rearrangement uses TRBV6-6 and TRBJ2-3; 7 nucleotides align to TRBD2. After removal of 10 bases from V and 4 bases from J, the junction contained 8 bases not matched to a gene. Germline V gene lookup returns CDR1 MNHNY and CDR2 SVGAGI (reference sequence). The CDR3 is 13 amino acids. The CDR3 loop reads CATERGGSDTQYF. CDR3 coding DNA: TGTGCCACCGAGCGGGGTGGGTCAGATACGCAGTATTTT.

CDR3 residues: CASSQDTGLQAFF. In DNA form, the CDR3 reads TGCGCCAGCAGCCAAGATACAGGGCTCCAAGCTTTCTTT. This chain connects TRBV4-3 to TRBJ1-1; possible D gene TRBD1, 6 bases. V was shortened by 0 bases and J by 9 bases, with 11 bases between the two germline ends. Germline CDR1 reads LGHNA; CDR2 reads YSLEER. The CDR3 covers 13 residues.

This clonotype was counted a few times. The chain is built from TRBV19 and TRBJ2-7; tentative D call: TRBD1 (7 bases). With 3 bases removed from V and 7 bases from J, the gap between germline ends came to 19 bases. Germline V lookup: CDR1 LNHDA, CDR2 SQIVND (reference sequence). This CDR3 spans 15 amino acids. The CDR3 spells CASSILLEGAWEQYV. The DNA of the CDR3 is TGTGCCAGTAGTATCTTATTGGAGGGGGCTTGGGAGCAGTACGTC.